This T cell receptor beta chain was captured in a study of siplizumab effects on memory and regulatory T cells. Study results and caveats: Apparently key alloresponse contributors, naive T cells also seemed more diverse than memory cells.

With respect to this clone: The antigen is undetermined.

Clones were sequenced by immunoSEQ multiplex PCR, and TCRdb holds only the in-frame ones, with some missing. The repertoire consists of about 100,000 clones, with around nine tenths occurring once and the leading ten covering more than 10%. The sequenced sample was non-Treg CD4+ T cells sorted from blood. The sequence was collected from a human donor in good health.

As DNA, the CDR3 is TGCGCCAGCAGCTCCGGGCCTTCCTACGAGCAGTACTTC. It is translated as CASSSGPSYEQYF. The chain combines TRBV5-1 with TRBJ2-7; the D is unclear. This CDR3 is built from 13 residues. V lost 3 bases, J lost 1 base, and 8 bases lay in between. Germline CDR1 reads SGHRS; CDR2 reads YFSETQ.